Given below is one T cell receptor beta chain in context. Data came from immunoSEQ multiplex PCR; TCRdb stores just in-frame clones and leaves some out. The data show millions of clones, 90% to 95% seen once. The V gene lost 3 bases and the J gene lost 7 bases, with 9 bases spanning the gap. There are 13 residues in the CDR3. CDR1 MNHEY and CDR2 SVGAGI come from the germline V gene. The sample is drawn from a study of shared clonotypes between healthy human individuals. A CD45RA+ naive subset and a CD45RA-negative memory subset were split from CD4+ cells. Sequenced: naive CD4+ T cells sorted from blood. Subset given: CD45RA+ positively selected. This chain uses TRBV6-5 with TRBJ2-2; no clear D gene. This sequence originates from a man aged 18-30 years in good health. The CDR3 sequence: CASSYQAIGELFF. In DNA form, the CDR3 reads TGTGCCAGCAGTTATCAGGCCATCGGGGAGCTGTTTTTT.